This T cell receptor (beta chain) was sequenced for a study of cytotoxic CD8 clonotypes in ibrutinib-treated CLL. General study points: Collection times varied between progressing and sustained-remission patients. T-cell clonality at baseline went above that of age-matched healthy donors and rose and fell with circulating CD8+ T-cell counts.

Depth targeted 1 in 200,000 to 1 in 1 million T cells, averaging about 9.2x coverage per clonotype. Profiling relied on immunoSEQ multiplex PCR, and the TCRdb table lists in-frame clones only, not all of them. The table records approximately 140,000 clones, approximately 90% of them present only once. As to this clone: What it binds is unknown.

Germline V lookup: CDR1 SQVTM, CDR2 ANQGSEA. The V gene lost 6 bases and the J gene lost 6 bases, with 17 bases spanning the gap. This CDR3 is 13 amino acids long. The rearrangement links TRBV29-1 to TRBJ1-2; possible D gene TRBD1, 6 bases. This material consisted of PBMCs, taken after 12 months of ibrutinib treatment. The receptor's source is a human donor with chronic lymphocytic leukemia. The CDR3 loop is CSVELQGEDGYTF. CDR3 sequence (DNA): TGCAGCGTGGAGCTACAGGGTGAGGATGGCTACACCTTC.